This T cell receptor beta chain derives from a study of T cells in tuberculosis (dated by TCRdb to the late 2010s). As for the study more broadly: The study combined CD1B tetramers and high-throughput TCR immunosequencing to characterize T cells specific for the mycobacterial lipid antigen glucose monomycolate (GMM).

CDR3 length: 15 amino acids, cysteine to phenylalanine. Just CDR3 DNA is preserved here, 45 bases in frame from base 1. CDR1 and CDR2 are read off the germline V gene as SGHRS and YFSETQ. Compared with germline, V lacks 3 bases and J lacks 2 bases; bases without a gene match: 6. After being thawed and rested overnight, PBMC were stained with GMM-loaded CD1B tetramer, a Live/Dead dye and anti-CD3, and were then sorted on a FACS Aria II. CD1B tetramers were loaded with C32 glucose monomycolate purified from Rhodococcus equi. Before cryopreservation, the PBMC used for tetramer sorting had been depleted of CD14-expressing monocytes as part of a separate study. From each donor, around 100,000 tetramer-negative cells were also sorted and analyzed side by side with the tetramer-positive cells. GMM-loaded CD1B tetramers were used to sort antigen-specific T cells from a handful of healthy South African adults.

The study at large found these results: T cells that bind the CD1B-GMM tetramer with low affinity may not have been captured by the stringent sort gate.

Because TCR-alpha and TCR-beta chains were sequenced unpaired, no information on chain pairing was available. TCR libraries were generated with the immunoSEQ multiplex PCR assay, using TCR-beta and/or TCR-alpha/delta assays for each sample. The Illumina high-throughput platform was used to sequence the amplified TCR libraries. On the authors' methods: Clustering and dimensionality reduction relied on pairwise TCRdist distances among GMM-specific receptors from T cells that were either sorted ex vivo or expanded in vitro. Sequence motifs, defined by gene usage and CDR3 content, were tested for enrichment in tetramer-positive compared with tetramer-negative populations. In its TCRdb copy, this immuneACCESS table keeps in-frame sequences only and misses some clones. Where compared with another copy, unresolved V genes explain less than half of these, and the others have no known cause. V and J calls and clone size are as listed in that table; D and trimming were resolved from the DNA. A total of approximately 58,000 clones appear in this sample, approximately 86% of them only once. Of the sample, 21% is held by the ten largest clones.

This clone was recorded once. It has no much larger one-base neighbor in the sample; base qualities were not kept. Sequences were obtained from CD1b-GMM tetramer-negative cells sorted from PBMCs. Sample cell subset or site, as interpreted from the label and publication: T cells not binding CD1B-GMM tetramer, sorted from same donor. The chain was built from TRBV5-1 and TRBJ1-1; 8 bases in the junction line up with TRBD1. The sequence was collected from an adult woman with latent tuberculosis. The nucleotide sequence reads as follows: TGCGCCAGCAGCTCTCCGGGACAGGCCAACACTGAAGCTTTCTTT. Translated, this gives CASSSPGQANTEAFF. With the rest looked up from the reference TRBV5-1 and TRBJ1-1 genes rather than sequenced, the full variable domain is KAGVTQTPRYLIKTRGQQVTLSCSPISGHRSVSWYQQTPGQGLQFLFEYFSETQRNKGNFPGRFSGRQFSNSRSEMNVSTLELGDSALYLCASSSPGQANTEAFFGQGTRLTVV.